This T cell receptor beta chain derives from a study of blood T cells in healthy people across ages. This clonotype was found a few times. Germline lookup yields CDR1 SQVTM and CDR2 ANQGSEA. The CDR3 has 16 amino acids. Trimming removed 2 bases at V and 5 bases at J, with 20 bases between. For the second PCR, which ran for roughly 7 to 11 cycles, a sample-barcoded 5' primer and a J-beta primer mix were used. A single record per CDR3 protein comes from TCRdb applying MiXCR to the 5' RACE reads. The sample holds roughly 2 million distinct CDR3 sequences, around half seen once. The sequencing sample was made of blood. The V call is TRBV29-1, the J call TRBJ2-3; a possible D gene is TRBD2 (5 bases). The clonotype comes from a woman aged 40 to 50 in good health. The CDR3 is CSVEKVERAERDTQYF. DNA of the CDR3: TGCAGCGTTGAAAAAGTAGAGAGGGCAGAGAGAGATACGCAGTATTTT.